This TCR beta chain derives from a study of T cell responses to AZD1222 COVID-19 vaccine. The study, taken as a whole, reports: It should be noted that donors were predominantly white British and more often female, and clonal diversity was possibly underestimated.

Repertoires were generated with immunoSEQ multiplex PCR, while TCRdb's copy carries only in-frame clones and drops some. The data contain 65,000 to 90,000 clones, roughly nine tenths of them singletons. For this clone: The antigen is not known.

Germline-derived CDR1 and CDR2 are LNHDA and SQIVND (reference sequence). V lost 7 bases to trimming and J lost 4 bases, with 19 bases between them. The CDR3 extends over 15 amino acids. The sequences come from peripheral blood, collected 28 days after the second AZD1222 dose. The sequence was obtained from an adult who received the AZD1222 COVID-19 vaccine. V usage is TRBV19 and J usage is TRBJ1-1, with a weak D call TRBD1 (5 bases). CDR3 protein: CASTSWEGKSTEAFF. CDR3 coding DNA: TGTGCCAGTACCTCATGGGAGGGGAAGAGCACTGAAGCTTTCTTT. The full variable domain, completed using reference TRBV19 and TRBJ1-1, is DGGITQSPKYLFRKEGQNVTLSCEQNLNHDAMYWYRQDPGQGLRLIYYSQIVNDFQKGDIAEGYSVSREKKESFPLTVTSAQKNPTAFYLCASTSWEGKSTEAFFGQGTRLTVV.